Shown below are 14 T cell receptor beta chains from a single sample sequenced in a study of blood T cell repertoires in COVID-19. Method: immunoSEQ multiplex PCR; TCRdb's copy keeps in-frame clones and lacks some. Among around 150,000 clones listed, around 81% were seen once. The sequenced sample consisted of peripheral blood. The receptors were gathered from a woman aged 55-70 years with active or convalescent COVID-19.

In this sample, this clone turned up a few times. The chain carries TRBV7-9 and TRBJ1-6, with TRBD1 matching over 9 bases. Germline CDR1 and CDR2: SEHNR and FQNEAQ (reference sequence). This CDR3 is 14 amino acids long. V was clipped by 5 bases and J by 7 bases; unmatched bases: 3. DNA of the CDR3: TGTGCCAGCAGCCAAACAGGGGGCAATTCACCCCTCCACTTT. Amino acid sequence: CASSQTGGNSPLHF.

This chain uses TRBV7-8 with TRBJ1-3; D unclear. Germline CDR1 SGHVS, CDR2 FQNEAQ. Between the trimmed V and J ends, which lost 1 base and 2 bases, there was a span of 18 bases. The CDR3 is made up of 18 amino acids. This CDR3 is CASSLDGPGAVTGNTIYF. Written as DNA, the CDR3 is TGTGCCAGCAGCTTAGACGGACCAGGAGCGGTCACTGGAAACACCATATATTTT.

V is TRBV6-4 and J is TRBJ1-6; 7 bases fit TRBD1. The germline V gene encodes CDR1 MRHNA and CDR2 SNTAGT. The length of the CDR3 is 14 residues. The J segment lost 5 bases and the V segment lost 5 bases, leaving 3 bases of the junction unmatched. The CDR3 region has the DNA TGTGCCAGCAGTAGGACAGGAGATAATTCACCCCTCCACTTT. Encoded protein: CASSRTGDNSPLHF.

V usage is TRBV24-1 and J usage is TRBJ2-3; D is unclear. Germline lookup yields CDR1 KGHDR and CDR2 SFDVKD. CDR3 length: 13 amino acids. Trimming pared 4 bases from V and 0 bases from J, leaving 4 bases between. CDR3 nucleotide sequence: TGTGCCACCAGTGAGGCTAGCACAGATACGCAGTATTTT. Translating gives CATSEASTDTQYF.

This clone was counted a few times. CDR3 in amino acids: CASSYRSAPAPKKLFF. In DNA form, the CDR3 reads TGTGCCAGCAGTTACAGGAGTGCCCCAGCTCCTAAAAAACTGTTTTTT. The genes are TRBV6-5 and TRBJ1-4; the D is unclear. The CDR3 is made up of 16 amino acids. Between the trimmed V and J ends, which lost 2 bases and 9 bases, there was a span of 19 bases. Germline CDR1 MNHEY, CDR2 SVGAGI.

This clone showed up just once. This rearrangement joins TRBV10-3 to TRBJ2-3; TRBD2 matches 8 bases. The ends lost 4 bases at V and 0 bases at J; junction bases unmatched: 6. The CDR3 sequence is 16 residues long. Germline-derived CDR1 and CDR2 are ENHRY and SYGVKD. The chain's CDR3 is CAISGGLGVSTDTQYF. CDR3 DNA: TGTGCCATCAGTGGGGGACTAGGAGTCAGCACAGATACGCAGTATTTT.

The chain is built from TRBV12-2 and TRBJ1-4; the tabulated D call, TRBD1, remains unverified against the DNA. TRBV12-2 is termed a pseudogene. The CDR3 is 12 amino acids. CDR3 coding DNA: TGTGCAAACCGGACAGGGAATGAAAAACTGTTTTTT. Amino acid sequence: CANRTGNEKLFF.

This clone has just one count. The rearrangement links TRBV6-8 to TRBJ2-7; TRBD1 might be the D (6 bases). The CDR3 has 13 amino acids. With 10 bases removed from V and 1 base from J, the gap between germline ends came to 14 bases. The germline V gene encodes CDR1 MNHGY and CDR2 SAAAGT. The CDR3 nucleotides read TGTGCCATTTCGGGACACCAATCCTACGAGCAGTACGTC. Translated, it gives CAISGHQSYEQYV.

The chain has TRBV5-1 and TRBJ1-1; 11 bases align to TRBD1. The V gene's germline CDR1 is SGHRS and CDR2 YFSETQ. The CDR3 contains 17 residues. J lost 0 bases, V lost 6 bases, and 10 bases had no gene match. The CDR3 here is CASTLAGQGGMNTEAFF. CDR3 bases: TGCGCCAGCACCCTGGCGGGACAGGGGGGCATGAACACTGAAGCTTTCTTT.

This chain connects TRBV27 to TRBJ2-1; D is unclear. Trimming took 3 bases from V and 0 from J, leaving 9 bases between them. Per germline, CDR1 MNHEY and CDR2 SMNVEV (reference sequence). The CDR3 consists of 15 residues. The CDR3 loop reads CASSLASGSYNEQFF. The CDR3 DNA reads TGTGCCAGCAGTTTGGCTAGTGGCTCCTACAATGAGCAGTTCTTC.

The chain combines TRBV11-3 with TRBJ2-3; 13 nucleotides align to TRBD2. The trim removed 6 bases at V and 1 base at J, leaving 4 bases unmatched. CDR1 and CDR2 from the germline V gene are SGHNT and YENEEA. The CDR3 is 16 residues long. The CDR3 protein is CASSHGLAGGTDTQYF. For the CDR3, the DNA is TGTGCCAGCAGTCATGGACTAGCGGGAGGCACAGATACGCAGTATTTT.

V gene TRBV3-1 (or the pseudogene TRBV3-2) combines with J gene TRBJ2-3; tentatively, D is TRBD2 (6 bases). The ends were cut back, 4 bases at V and 1 base at J, with 12 bases in the middle. CDR1 LGHDT and CDR2 YNNKEL come from the germline V gene (reference sequence). This CDR3 contains 15 residues. In DNA form, the CDR3 reads TGTGCCAGCAGCCGGGGGGTGGGGGGCACAGATACGCAGTATTTT. Translated: CASSRGVGGTDTQYF.

The CDR3: CASSARGQETQYF. CDR3 nucleotides: TGCGCCAGCAGCGCACGGGGGCAAGAGACCCAGTACTTC. The chain uses TRBV5-1 and TRBJ2-5, with D possibly matching TRBD2 (6 bases). With 4 bases removed from V and 2 bases from J, the gap between germline ends came to 9 bases. The CDR3 runs to 13 residues. Germline V CDR1 and CDR2: SGHRS, YFSETQ.

The rearrangement links TRBV5-6 to TRBJ1-1; a possible D gene is TRBD1 (5 bases). The length of the CDR3 is 12 residues. Germline lookup yields CDR1 SGHDT and CDR2 YYEEEE. Trimming left V 4 bases short and J 11 bases short, with 15 bases between. CDR3 loop: CASSPGTGDAFF. The DNA for the CDR3 is TGTGCCAGCAGCCCAGGGACGGGGGACGCTTTCTTT.